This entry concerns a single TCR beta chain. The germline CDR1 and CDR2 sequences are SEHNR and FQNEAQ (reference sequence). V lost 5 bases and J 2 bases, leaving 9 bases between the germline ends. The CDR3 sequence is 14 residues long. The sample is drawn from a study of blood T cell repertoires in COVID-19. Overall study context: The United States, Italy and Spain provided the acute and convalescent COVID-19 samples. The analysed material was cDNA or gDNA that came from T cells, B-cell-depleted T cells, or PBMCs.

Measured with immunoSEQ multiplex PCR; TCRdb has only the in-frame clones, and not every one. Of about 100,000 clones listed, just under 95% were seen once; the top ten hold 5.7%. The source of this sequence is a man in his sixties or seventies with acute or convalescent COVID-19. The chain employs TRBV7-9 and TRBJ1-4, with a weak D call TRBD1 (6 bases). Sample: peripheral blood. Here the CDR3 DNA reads TGTGCCAGCAGCCTAGACAGGACTAATGAAAAACTGTTTTTT. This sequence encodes CASSLDRTNEKLFF.